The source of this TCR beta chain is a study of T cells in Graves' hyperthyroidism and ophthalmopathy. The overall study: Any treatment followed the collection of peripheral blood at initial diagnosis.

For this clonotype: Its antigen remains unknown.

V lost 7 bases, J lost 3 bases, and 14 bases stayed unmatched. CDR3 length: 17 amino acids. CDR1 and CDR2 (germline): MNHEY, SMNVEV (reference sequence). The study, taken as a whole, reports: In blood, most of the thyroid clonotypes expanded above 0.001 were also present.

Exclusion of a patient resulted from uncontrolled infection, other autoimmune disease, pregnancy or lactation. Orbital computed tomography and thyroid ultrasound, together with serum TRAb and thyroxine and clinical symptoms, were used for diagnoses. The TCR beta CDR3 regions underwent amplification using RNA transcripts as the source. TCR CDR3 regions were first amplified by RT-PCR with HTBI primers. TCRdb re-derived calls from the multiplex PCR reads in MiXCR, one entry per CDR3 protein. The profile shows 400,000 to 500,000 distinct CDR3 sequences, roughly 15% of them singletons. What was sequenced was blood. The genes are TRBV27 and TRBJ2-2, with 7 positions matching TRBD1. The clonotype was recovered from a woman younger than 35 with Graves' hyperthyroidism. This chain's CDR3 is CASTHRDPTGDTGELFF. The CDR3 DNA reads TGTGCCAGCACCCACCGAGACCCCACAGGGGACACCGGGGAGCTGTTTTTT.